This entry is about one T cell receptor beta chain. V was clipped by 0 bases and J by 3 bases; unmatched bases: 25. Germline V lookup: CDR1 MNHEY, CDR2 SMNVEV (reference sequence). This CDR3 region has 23 residues. This specimen comes from a study of blood T cell repertoires in COVID-19. Study context: From the United States, Italy and Spain came samples of acute and convalescent COVID-19. From T cells, B-cell-depleted T cells, or PBMCs came the material, which was cDNA or gDNA.

Original processing notes: Estimated nucleated cell counts came from reference gene primer amplification. Only in-frame clones appear in the TCRdb table, and some are missing; sequencing was by immunoSEQ multiplex PCR. V, J and clone size were drawn from that table, and D and trimming were deduced from the DNA. Among about 300,000 clones listed, around 90% were seen once. Sequenced material: peripheral blood. V is TRBV27 and J is TRBJ2-7; 11 nucleotides line up with TRBD2. The receptor was derived from a man between 18 and 35 years old with active or convalescent COVID-19. CDR3 sequence (DNA): TGTGCCAGCAGTTTATCGAGACGAGGAAGAGGGACTACGGGTAGCGGGAGGGTCTACGAGCAGTACTTC. Encoded protein: CASSLSRRGRGTTGSGRVYEQYF.